Each of the 5 T cell receptor beta chains below was sequenced from the same sample in a study of blood T cell repertoires in COVID-19. The method was immunoSEQ multiplex PCR; TCRdb's version includes in-frame clones alone and lacks a portion of them. The sample gives around 200,000 clones, around 84% of which show up once; around 4.9% is in the top ten. The sequenced sample was peripheral blood. Receptor source: a woman of 80 years or more with acute or convalescent COVID-19.

The V and J genes are TRBV5-6 and TRBJ2-7, with 10 bases that match TRBD2. Looked up from germline, CDR1 is SGHDT and CDR2 is YYEEEE. The ends lost 2 bases at V and 0 bases at J; junction bases unmatched: 8. The CDR3 extends over 17 amino acids. CDR3 bases: TGTGCCAGCAGCTTTCTCGGACTAGCGGAAAGCTCCTACGAGCAGTACTTC. It yields the protein CASSFLGLAESSYEQYF.

The chain links TRBV2 to TRBJ2-1; 7 bases are shared with TRBD2. Germline trimming cut 3 bases from V and 3 bases from J; bases unmatched to any gene: 5. From germline, CDR1 is SNHLY and CDR2 FYNNEI. The CDR3 contains 15 residues. CDR3: CASSEGGSVYNEQFF. CDR3 nucleotide sequence: TGTGCCAGCAGTGAGGGAGGGAGTGTCTACAATGAGCAGTTCTTC.

The chain links TRBV28 to TRBJ1-1; D is perhaps TRBD1 (6 bases). V dropped 3 bases and J dropped 2 bases, with 13 bases sitting between them. The CDR3 consists of 15 residues. Germline V gene lookup returns CDR1 MDHEN and CDR2 SYDVKM. CDR3: CASSFTWTVNTEAFF. The CDR3 DNA sequence: TGTGCCAGCAGTTTTACTTGGACAGTCAACACTGAAGCTTTCTTT.

The V call is TRBV3-1 (or the pseudogene TRBV3-2), the J call TRBJ2-7; 10 bases are a match to TRBD2. After removal of 5 bases from V and 3 bases from J, the junction contained 4 bases not matched to a gene. The CDR3 consists of 14 residues. Germline lookup yields CDR1 LGHDT and CDR2 YNNKEL (reference sequence). CDR3 DNA: TGTGCCAGCAGCTTTTGGACTAGCGGCTACGAGCAGTACTTC. Residues: CASSFWTSGYEQYF.

In the case of this clone: Other DNA sequences in the sample encode the same CDR3. The chain combines TRBV5-1 with TRBJ1-5; D unresolved. The CDR3 length is 14 residues. V was trimmed by 0 bases and J by 1 base, leaving 5 bases between them. From germline, CDR1 is SGHRS and CDR2 YFSETQ. The CDR3 region has the DNA TGCGCCAGCAGCTTGGACAGCAGCAATCAGCCCCAGCATTTT. It translates to CASSLDSSNQPQHF.